This T cell receptor beta chain was sequenced for a study of OX40 agonist ivuxolimab in advanced cancers. Repertoires were generated with immunoSEQ multiplex PCR, while TCRdb's copy carries only in-frame clones and drops some. Here the sample spans some 61,000 clones, over 60% being singletons. At cycle 4 day 1, cycle 7 day 1, and baseline, blood was sampled. With 4 bases clipped from V and 1 base from J, the junction kept 2 bases outside the gene matches. This CDR3 contains 15 residues. Germline CDR1 is WNHNN and CDR2 is SYGVQD (reference sequence). The V and J genes are TRBV10-1 and TRBJ2-5; 11 bases are shared with TRBD2. The sample here was CD4+ or CD8+ T cells sorted from blood, taken in a trial of the OX40 agonist ivuxolimab. This sequence originates from an adult with an advanced solid tumor such as melanoma, head and neck, liver or kidney cancer. The CDR3 region has the DNA TGCGCCAGCAGTGGGGGGACTAGCGGCCAAGAGACCCAGTACTTC. As protein: CASSGGTSGQETQYF.